A selection of T cell receptor beta chains follows, all from one sample in a study of cytomegalovirus exposure and HLA in healthy donors. Only in-frame clones appear in the TCRdb table, and some are missing; sequencing was by immunoSEQ multiplex PCR. The sample carries 150,000 to 200,000 clones, roughly four fifths recorded once. Sequencing was carried out using PBMCs. Receptors originate from a woman aged 50 to 60 in good health and CMV-seropositive. The CDR3 runs from the conserved cysteine through the conserved F or W. A D gene is named only where the DNA matches it firmly. Clone sizes are given selectively: once, few, many, or a class where the clone is expanded.

V gene	D gene	J gene	clone size	CDR3 protein	CDR3 DNA
TRBV5-1	TRBD1	TRBJ2-3	-	CASSLVPTGGTDTQYF	TGCGCCAGCAGCTTGGTCCCGACAGGGGGGACAGATACGCAGTATTTT
TRBV5-5	-	TRBJ2-7	-	CASSLALTDTYEQYF	TGTGCCAGCAGCTTGGCACTGACTGATACCTACGAGCAGTACTTC
TRBV7-2	TRBD2	TRBJ2-7	-	CASSSGTSGGYEQYF	TGTGCCAGCAGCTCCGGGACTAGCGGGGGCTACGAGCAGTACTTC
TRBV2	-	TRBJ2-3	-	CASRPRGDTQYF	TGTGCCAGCAGGCCCAGGGGAGATACGCAGTATTTT
TRBV2	-	TRBJ2-3	-	CASSGTGRGDTQYF	TGTGCCAGCAGTGGGACGGGTCGAGGGGATACGCAGTATTTT
TRBV2	TRBD1	TRBJ2-3	-	CASRGTGFRTDTQYF	TGTGCCAGCAGGGGGACAGGGTTCAGAACAGATACGCAGTATTTT
TRBV7-8	-	TRBJ1-3	medium-sized	CASSQDSTGNTIYF	TGTGCCAGCAGCCAGGACAGTACTGGAAACACCATATATTTT
TRBV5-6	TRBD1	TRBJ2-5	few	CASSIDRGRGETQYF	TGTGCCAGCAGCATAGACAGGGGGCGGGGAGAGACCCAGTACTTC
TRBV2	TRBD1	TRBJ1-1	-	CASRSRTGVNTEAFF	TGTGCCAGCAGATCAAGGACAGGGGTTAACACTGAAGCTTTCTTT
TRBV2	TRBD1	TRBJ2-7	-	CASSEGGQGYEQYF	TGTGCCAGCAGTGAAGGAGGACAGGGCTACGAGCAGTACTTC
TRBV10-1	TRBD1	TRBJ1-2	-	CASRDRGGYGYTF	TGCGCCAGCCGAGACAGGGGAGGGTATGGCTACACCTTC
TRBV7-8	-	TRBJ1-2	-	CASTRLAANGYTF	TGTGCCAGCACTCGCCTGGCTGCAAATGGCTACACCTTC
TRBV6-5	-	TRBJ1-1	once	CASSTLGGWGTEAFF	TGTGCCAGCAGCACGTTGGGGGGATGGGGCACTGAAGCTTTCTTT